The clone carrying this TCR beta chain was seen a handful of times. The data are from a study of blood T cell repertoires in COVID-19. Study-level background: COVID-19 samples collected from the United States, Italy and Spain covered acute and convalescent phases. Sources were T cells, B-cell-depleted T cells, or PBMCs; the material itself was cDNA or gDNA.

Authors' data handling: Amplification with reference gene primers provided the estimates of nucleated cell counts. TCRdb's table, derived via immunoSEQ multiplex PCR, lists solely in-frame clones and lacks some. The D gene and trimming were derived from the DNA, and the V and J assignments and clone size from that table. The table lists 200,000 or so clones, roughly 80% of them singletons. Germline-derived CDR1 and CDR2 are SGHRS and YFSETQ. V gave up 9 bases and J gave up 0 bases; unmatched junction bases: 7. There are 16 residues in the CDR3. The sample taken for sequencing was peripheral blood. This chain links TRBV5-1 with TRBJ2-6, with TRBD1 matching 9 bases. The sequence was obtained from a woman aged 30 to 39 with acute or convalescent COVID-19. CDR3 protein: CAKGTGYPSGANVLTF. In DNA form, the CDR3 reads TGCGCCAAGGGGACAGGGTACCCCTCTGGGGCCAACGTCCTGACTTTC.